This T cell receptor (beta chain) is from a study of blood T cell repertoires in COVID-19. Across the study: Nucleic acid was either cDNA or gDNA, and it came from T cells, B-cell-depleted T cells, or PBMCs.

V lost 9 bases, J lost 5 bases, and 9 bases stayed unmatched. CDR1 is MNHEY and CDR2 is SMNVEV in the germline V gene (reference sequence). The CDR3 is made up of 14 amino acids. Original handling: Estimation of nucleated cell counts relied on the amplification of reference gene primers. This table comes from immunoSEQ multiplex PCR, and its TCRdb copy is limited to in-frame clones, with some not included. The V and J calls and clone size were taken over from that table, and D and trimming were inferred from the DNA. The sample records roughly 100,000 clones, approximately 79% being singletons. This receptor was identified in an elderly woman with active or convalescent COVID-19. Source material: peripheral blood. The V gene is TRBV27, the J gene TRBJ2-3, with 9 bases matching TRBD2. The CDR3 loop is CASRPGLAIDTQYF. The CDR3, as DNA: TGTGCCAGTCGTCCGGGACTAGCTATAGATACGCAGTATTTT.